These 25 T cell receptor beta chains share one sample of origin, sequenced in a study of T cell repertoires in cytomegalovirus infection. TCRdb redid the calling of the reads with MiXCR, one entry per CDR3 protein. Found here are approximately 120,000 distinct CDR3 sequences, approximately 30% of them singletons; the top ten hold roughly 58%. Antigen specificity for these receptors is unknown. Source: CD8+ T cells from cultured PBMCs, taken from culture after CMV antigen stimulation. The source of these receptors is a human donor in good health (CMV status not recorded). Some clones in this sample may be carry-over from other donors' samples.

This chain links TRBV15 with TRBJ2-7; 11 bases line up with TRBD1. Germline V gives CDR1 LNHNV, CDR2 YYDKDF (reference sequence). V trimming: 4 bases; J trimming: 0 bases; junction bases outside the gene matches: 14. The CDR3 sequence is 19 residues long. The CDR3 loop is CATSIVLRLGQGVSYEQYF. Written as DNA, the CDR3 is TGTGCCACCAGCATCGTCCTTCGGTTGGGACAGGGGGTCTCCTACGAGCAGTACTTC.

This clonotype came up a few times. The chain employs TRBV10-3 and TRBJ2-3, with 12 bases fitting TRBD2. Looked up from germline, CDR1 is ENHRY and CDR2 is SYGVKD. This CDR3 spans 18 amino acids. V was clipped by 5 bases and J by 4 bases; unmatched bases: 13. DNA for the CDR3: TGTGCCATCAGTCCCAAACTGGAGCTAGCGGGGGGGCCAGATACGCAGTATTTT. Its protein is CAISPKLELAGGPDTQYF.

The rearrangement uses TRBV20-1 and TRBJ1-5; D might be TRBD1 (5 bases). Germline CDR1 is DFQATT and CDR2 is SNEGSKA (reference sequence). Trimming shortened V by 6 bases and J by 8 bases, and 14 bases separated the two germline ends. The CDR3 runs to 12 residues. Here the CDR3 DNA reads TGCAGTGCCCGGGACGGTCTTGAGCCCCAGCATTTT. This translates into CSARDGLEPQHF.

This chain links TRBV12-3 or TRBV12-4 with TRBJ1-1; D is undetermined. CDR3 length equals 11 residues. V shed 3 bases and J shed 6 bases, with 5 bases lying between them. CDR3 sequence (DNA): TGTGCCAGCAGTTTCGAGTCTGAAGCTTTCTTT. It specifies CASSFESEAFF.

V is TRBV6-1 and J is TRBJ2-1, with TRBD2 as a possible D gene (5 bases). The CDR3 runs to 16 residues. Looked up from germline, CDR1 is MNHNS and CDR2 is SASEGT. V lost 8 bases and J 4 bases, leaving 21 bases between the germline ends. The CDR3 loop reads CASAPAPGLAYNEQFF. CDR3 nucleotide sequence: TGTGCCAGCGCCCCAGCTCCGGGGTTGGCGTACAATGAGCAGTTCTTC.

This clonotype was detected only a few times. This chain links TRBV12-3 or TRBV12-4 with TRBJ2-1; the D is unclear. V was shortened by 3 bases and J by 5 bases, with 8 bases between the two germline ends. The length of the CDR3 is 13 residues. CDR3 in amino acids: CASSFSRNNEQFF. The CDR3 nucleotides read TGTGCCAGCAGTTTCTCCCGAAACAATGAGCAGTTCTTC.

This chain connects TRBV11-2 to TRBJ2-5, with D perhaps TRBD2 (6 bases). This CDR3 contains 15 residues. V lost 4 bases to trimming and J lost 0 bases, with 12 bases between them. CDR1 and CDR2 from the germline V gene are SGHAT and FQNNGV. This CDR3 is CASSSLRGYQETQYF. CDR3 sequence (DNA): TGTGCCAGCAGCTCGCTACGGGGGTACCAAGAGACCCAGTACTTC. The full variable domain, its missing parts supplied by reference TRBV11-2 and TRBJ2-5, is EAGVAQSPRYKIIEKRQSVAFWCNPISGHATLYWYQQILGQGPKLLIQFQNNGVVDDSQLPKDRFSAERLKGVDSTLKIQPAKLEDSAVYLCASSSLRGYQETQYFGPGTRLLVL.

The V gene is TRBV20-1, the J gene TRBJ1-5; D gene uncertain. The germline V gene encodes CDR1 DFQATT and CDR2 SNEGSKA (reference sequence). Trimming removed 6 bases from V and 1 base from J, with 7 bases in between. CDR3 length: 12 residues. The CDR3 DNA follows: TGCAGTGCGAGCGACAGCAATCAGCCCCAGCATTTT. It specifies CSASDSNQPQHF.

V is TRBV12-3 or TRBV12-4 and J is TRBJ2-2; 11 nucleotides agree with TRBD2. CDR3 size: 17 residues. V lost 1 base, J lost 1 base, and 2 bases stayed unmatched. CDR3 amino acids: CASSLGLAGWNTGELFF. The CDR3 bases are TGTGCCAGCAGTTTAGGACTAGCGGGGTGGAACACCGGGGAGCTGTTTTTT.

The chain combines TRBV6-6 with TRBJ2-2, with TRBD1 as a possible D gene (5 bases). Germline V CDR1 and CDR2: MNHNY, SVGAGI (reference sequence). V was pared by 6 bases and J by 1 base, with 15 bases between. The CDR3 is made up of 16 amino acids. The CDR3 region has the DNA TGTGCCAGCAGCCCCCGCACAGGCGGGAACACCGGGGAGCTGTTTTTT. Translated, it gives CASSPRTGGNTGELFF.

This clonotype was seen only a few times. The rearrangement links TRBV7-8 to TRBJ2-5; D is perhaps TRBD1 or TRBD2 (5 bases each). The germline V gene encodes CDR1 SGHVS and CDR2 FQNEAQ. This CDR3 has 17 amino acids. With 2 bases removed from V and 5 bases from J, the gap between germline ends came to 21 bases. The chain's CDR3 is CASSLYRTDRPKETQYF. CDR3 nucleotides: TGTGCCAGCAGCTTATATAGGACTGACAGACCCAAGGAGACCCAGTACTTC.

The chain is built from TRBV3-1 and TRBJ2-1; TRBD1 or TRBD2 may be the D gene (5 bases each). The germline V gene encodes CDR1 LGHDT and CDR2 YNNKEL (reference sequence). This CDR3 spans 18 amino acids. V lost 0 bases and J lost 2, with 17 bases in between. The CDR3 coding sequence is TGTGCCAGCAGCCAAGACCGATCGGGACGGGGTCCCTACAATGAGCAGTTCTTC. It encodes CASSQDRSGRGPYNEQFF.

As regards this clonotype: One end of the junction varies from germline; a read error may be responsible. This rearrangement joins TRBV6-5 to TRBJ2-7; TRBD1 agrees at 9 bases. The germline V gene has CDR1 MNHEY and CDR2 SVGAGI. There are 19 residues in the CDR3. CDR3 in amino acids: CASSYSIPPQGATSYEQCF. CDR3 nucleotide sequence: TGTGCCAGCAGTTACTCGATCCCCCCACAGGGGGCGACATCCTACGAGCAGTGCTTC.

The rearrangement uses TRBV7-9 and TRBJ2-5; no clear D. Germline V gene lookup returns CDR1 SEHNR and CDR2 FQNEAQ (reference sequence). This CDR3 is 14 amino acids long. V was trimmed by 1 base and J by 2 bases, leaving 8 bases between them. The CDR3 DNA follows: TGTGCCAGCAGCTTAGTGGGAACACAAGAGACCCAGTACTTC. This codes for CASSLVGTQETQYF.

CDR3 sequence reads: CASSQEEQETQYF. DNA of the CDR3: TGCGCCAGCAGCCAAGAAGAGCAAGAGACCCAGTACTTC. The V and J genes are TRBV4-1 and TRBJ2-5; the D is unclear. The CDR3 totals 13 residues. The germline V and J ends were trimmed by 0 bases and 2 bases, with 4 bases remaining between them. The germline CDR1 and CDR2 sequences are MGHRA and YSYEKL.

This clonotype was recorded a few times. This rearrangement joins TRBV7-6 to TRBJ2-7; TRBD1 agrees at 8 bases. Germline-derived CDR1 and CDR2 are SGHVS and FNYEAQ. The CDR3 loop spans 17 amino acids. V shed 5 bases and J 4 bases; nucleotides not matched to a gene: 16. CDR3 loop: CASSREGAAGGKYEQYF. CDR3 DNA: TGTGCCAGCAGCCGAGAGGGGGCTGCAGGGGGCAAATACGAGCAGTACTTC.

This rearrangement joins TRBV7-9 to TRBJ2-7, with unresolved D. Trimming took off 1 base at V and 5 bases at J, with 9 bases between the two ends. The CDR3 spans 13 residues. CDR1 is SEHNR, CDR2 FQNEAQ, per germline (reference sequence). The CDR3 DNA is TGTGCCAGCAGCTTAGGCTCCCCAAACGAGCAGTACTTC. This sequence encodes CASSLGSPNEQYF.

This clonotype was detected many times. The V and J genes are TRBV4-2 and TRBJ2-3, with TRBD2 matching over 10 bases. Germline CDR1 is LGHNA and CDR2 is YNFKEQ. The CDR3 has 18 amino acids. J was trimmed by 3 bases and V by 5 bases; bases with no gene match: 14. The CDR3 spells CASSASGTSAGPTDTQYF. For the CDR3, the DNA is TGTGCCAGCAGCGCCTCCGGGACTAGCGCCGGCCCGACAGATACGCAGTATTTT.

The chain has TRBV10-3 and TRBJ1-1; D unresolved. Trimming shortened V by 0 bases and J by 5 bases, and 4 bases separated the two germline ends. Germline V CDR1 and CDR2: ENHRY, SYGVKD. The CDR3 is 12 residues long. The CDR3 DNA is TGTGCCATCAGTGAGTCTCAAACTGAAGCTTTCTTT. This sequence encodes CAISESQTEAFF.

V is TRBV4-1 and J is TRBJ2-1; TRBD2 aligns across 9 bases. Germline V lookup: CDR1 MGHRA, CDR2 YSYEKL. V lost 0 bases, J lost 4 bases, and 7 bases stayed unmatched. The CDR3 length is 17 residues. The CDR3 region has the DNA TGCGCCAGCAGCCAAGAACAGGGCGGGGGGGCGTACAATGAGCAGTTCTTC. It specifies CASSQEQGGGAYNEQFF.

This clonotype showed up just a few times. The gene calls are TRBV7-6 and TRBJ2-3, with D perhaps TRBD2 (7 bases). V gave up 5 bases and J gave up 0 bases, with 15 bases separating them. This CDR3 spans 16 amino acids. Germline V gene data show CDR1 as SGHVS and CDR2 as FNYEAQ. CDR3 nucleotide sequence: TGTGCCAGCAGCCAGAGCGGGACATCAAGCACAGATACGCAGTATTTT. Its protein is CASSQSGTSSTDTQYF.

The chain recombines TRBV12-3 or TRBV12-4 with TRBJ1-2; D is unresolved. V was cut by 5 bases and J by 8 bases, with 6 bases left in between. The length of the CDR3 is 10 residues. The CDR3 sequence: CASSGGGYTF. The DNA for the CDR3 is TGTGCCAGCAGTGGAGGGGGCTACACCTTC.

The chain has TRBV2 and TRBJ2-7; D not certain. CDR1 is SNHLY, CDR2 FYNNEI, per germline. The length of the CDR3 is 12 residues. V lost 8 bases and J lost 4, with 12 bases in between. The CDR3 is CASFSQGYEQYF. CDR3 bases: TGTGCCAGCTTTTCACAAGGGTACGAGCAGTACTTC.

There are a few counts of this clonotype. V and J are TRBV6-2 or TRBV6-3 and TRBJ2-1, with D maybe TRBD2 (5 bases). This CDR3 is built from 13 residues. Trimming removed 4 bases from V and 10 bases from J, with 14 bases in between. CDR1 and CDR2 from the germline V gene are MNHEY and SVGEGT. CDR3 protein: CASSLPRWEEQFF. The CDR3 DNA follows: TGTGCCAGCAGTTTGCCGCGTTGGGAGGAGCAGTTCTTC.

The J gene is TRBJ2-1, the V gene TRBV5-1; 9 bases are shared with TRBD2. The CDR3 runs to 13 residues. Trimming took 8 bases from V and 5 from J; bases not matched to a gene: 5. The germline V gene has CDR1 SGHRS and CDR2 YFSETQ. In nucleotides, the CDR3 is TGCGCCAGTCGACTAGCGGATAACAATGAGCAGTTCTTC. Its translation: CASRLADNNEQFF.